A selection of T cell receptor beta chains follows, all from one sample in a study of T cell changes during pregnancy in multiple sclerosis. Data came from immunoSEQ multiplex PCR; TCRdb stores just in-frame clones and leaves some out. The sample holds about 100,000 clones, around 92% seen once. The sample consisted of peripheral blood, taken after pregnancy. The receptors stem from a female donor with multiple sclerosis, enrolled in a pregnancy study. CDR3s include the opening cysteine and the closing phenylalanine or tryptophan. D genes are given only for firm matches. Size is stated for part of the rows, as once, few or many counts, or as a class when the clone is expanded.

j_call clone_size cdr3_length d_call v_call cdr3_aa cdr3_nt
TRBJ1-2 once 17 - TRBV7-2 CASSKNPRTVVNYGYTF TGTGCCAGCAGCAAAAATCCCCGGACAGTCGTAAACTATGGCTACACCTTC
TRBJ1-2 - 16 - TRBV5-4 CASTGKDRPPGYGYTF TGTGCCAGCACCGGGAAAGACAGGCCTCCAGGCTATGGCTACACCTTC
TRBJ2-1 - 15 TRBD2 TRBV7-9 CASSLVASGGREQFF TGTGCCAGCAGCTTAGTGGCTAGCGGGGGGCGAGAGCAGTTCTTC
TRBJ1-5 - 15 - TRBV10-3 CAISDTRRSNQPQHF TGTGCCATCAGTGACACGCGCCGGAGCAATCAGCCCCAGCATTTT
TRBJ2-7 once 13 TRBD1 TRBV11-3 CASRFDRDHEQYF TGTGCCAGCAGGTTCGACAGGGATCACGAGCAGTACTTC
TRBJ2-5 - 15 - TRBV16 CASSQWTGIVETQYF TGTGCCAGCAGCCAATGGACGGGGATCGTGGAGACCCAGTACTTC
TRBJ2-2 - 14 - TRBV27 CASSLSRDTGELFF TGTGCCAGCAGTTTATCGAGGGACACCGGGGAGCTGTTTTTT
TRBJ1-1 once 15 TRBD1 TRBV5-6 CASSSRTGRYTEAFF TGTGCCAGCAGCTCGAGGACAGGGAGGTACACTGAAGCTTTCTTT
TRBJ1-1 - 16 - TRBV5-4 CASSLPPRGAITEAFF TGTGCCAGCAGCTTACCCCCAAGGGGCGCGATCACTGAAGCTTTCTTT
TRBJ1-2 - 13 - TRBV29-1 CSVEVGGNYGYTF TGCAGCGTTGAGGTGGGAGGGAACTATGGCTACACCTTC
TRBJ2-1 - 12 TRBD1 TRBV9 CASSEVTGEQFF TGTGCCAGCAGCGAGGTGACAGGGGAGCAGTTCTTC
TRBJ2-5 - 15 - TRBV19 CASSIGSSFGETQYF TGTGCCAGTAGTATAGGTAGCAGCTTCGGAGAGACCCAGTACTTC
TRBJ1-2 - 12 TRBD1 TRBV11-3 CASSPASGQGTF TGTGCCAGCAGCCCGGCCTCGGGACAGGGGACCTTC
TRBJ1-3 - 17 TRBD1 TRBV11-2 CASSLVTGAYSGNTIYF TGTGCCAGCAGCTTAGTGACAGGGGCCTACTCTGGAAACACCATATATTTT
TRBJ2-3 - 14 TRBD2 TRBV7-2 CASSLGGRADTQYF TGTGCCAGCAGCTTAGGCGGGAGGGCAGATACGCAGTATTTT
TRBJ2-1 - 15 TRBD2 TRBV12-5 CASGLLAGGYNEQFF TGTGCTAGTGGTTTGCTAGCGGGGGGCTACAATGAGCAGTTCTTC
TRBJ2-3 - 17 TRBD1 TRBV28 CASSLVWGQGEIDTQYF TGTGCCAGCAGTTTGGTGTGGGGACAGGGGGAGATAGATACGCAGTATTTT
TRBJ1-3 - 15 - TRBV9 CASSVAGDSGNTIYF TGTGCCAGCAGCGTAGCTGGAGACAGTGGAAACACCATATATTTT
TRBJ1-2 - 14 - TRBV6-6 CATQPSPGGHGYTF TGTGCCACCCAGCCCTCCCCCGGAGGGCATGGCTACACCTTC
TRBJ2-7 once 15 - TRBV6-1 CASRVSVLSSYEQYF TGTGCCAGCCGCGTAAGCGTTTTAAGCTCCTACGAGCAGTACTTC
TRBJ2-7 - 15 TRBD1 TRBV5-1 CASSSSGTGSYEQYF TGCGCCAGCAGCTCCTCGGGGACAGGGTCGTACGAGCAGTACTTC
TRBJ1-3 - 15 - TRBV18 CASSPPLGEGNTIYF TGTGCCAGCTCACCACCGTTAGGGGAAGGAAACACCATATATTTT
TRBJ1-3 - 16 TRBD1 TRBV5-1 CASSNTGTGSGNTIYF TGCGCCAGCAGCAACACCGGGACAGGGTCTGGAAACACCATATATTTT
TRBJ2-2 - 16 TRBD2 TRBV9 CASSVGLAGNTGELFF TGTGCCAGCAGCGTAGGACTAGCGGGGAACACCGGGGAGCTGTTTTTT
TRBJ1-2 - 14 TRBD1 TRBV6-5 CASSIAQGRYGYTF TGTGCCAGCAGTATCGCACAGGGGCGGTATGGCTACACCTTC
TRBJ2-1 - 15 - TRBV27 CASSRIRGTYNEQFF TGTGCCAGCAGCCGTATACGGGGGACCTACAATGAGCAGTTCTTC
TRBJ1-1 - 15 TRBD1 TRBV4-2 CASSQVGQAGTEAFF TGTGCCAGCAGCCAAGTAGGACAGGCCGGCACTGAAGCTTTCTTT